This TCR beta chain was recovered during a study of blood T cell repertoires in COVID-19. Study background: The United States, Italy and Spain provided the acute and convalescent COVID-19 samples. T cells, B-cell-depleted T cells, or PBMCs provided the cDNA or gDNA that served as material.

This table comes from immunoSEQ multiplex PCR, and its TCRdb copy is limited to in-frame clones, with some not included. The profile covers under 350,000 clones, with 89% appearing a single time and under 2.5% taken by the ten largest. Germline V gene data show CDR1 as SGDLS and CDR2 as YYNGEE. V was pared by 3 bases and J by 2 bases, with 14 bases between. CDR3 size: 15 residues. The receptor was derived from a man aged 50 to 59 with acute or convalescent COVID-19. The J gene is TRBJ1-1, the V gene TRBV9, with D unresolved. The material sequenced was peripheral blood. As DNA, the CDR3 is TGTGCCAGCAGCGCCTTGTCGGGGTCAAACACTGAAGCTTTCTTT. This encodes CASSALSGSNTEAFF. Combining the CDR3 with reference TRBV9 and TRBJ1-1 gives the whole variable domain DSGVTQTPKHLITATGQRVTLRCSPRSGDLSVYWYQQSLDQGLQFLIQYYNGEERAKGNILERFSAQQFPDLHSELNLSSLELGDSALYFCASSALSGSNTEAFFGQGTRLTVV.